A selection of T cell receptor beta chains follows, all from one sample in a study of human thymus T cells. Here immunoSEQ multiplex PCR was the method, and the copy in TCRdb shows in-frame clones only, minus some. The sample contains some 120,000 clones, approximately 96% of which appear only once. Sequenced input: thymus tissue. Source of these receptors: a boy under two years old with a congenital heart defect but otherwise immunologically healthy. The CDR3 runs from the conserved cysteine through the conserved F or W. Fields, in order: CDR3 length, V gene, D gene, J gene, clone size, CDR3 DNA, CDR3 protein. A D gene is named only where the DNA matches it firmly. Expanded clones get a size class; other rows say once, few or many, or leave the size out.

15,TRBV6-5,TRBD2,TRBJ2-1,NA,TGTGCCAGCAGTTACTCGGGGAGGGCCTCGGATGAGCAGTTCTTC,CASSYSGRASDEQFF
16,TRBV4-1,TRBD1,TRBJ1-3,NA,TGCGCCAGCAGCGCGCCCGGGACAGGGTATGGAAACACCATATATTTT,CASSAPGTGYGNTIYF
14,TRBV9,NA,TRBJ2-4,NA,TGTGCCAGCAGCCCTTCGGGGGAAGAAAACATTCAGTACTTC,CASSPSGEENIQYF
20,TRBV23-1,TRBD1,TRBJ1-2,NA,TGCGCCAGCAGTCAATATGAGAAGGGACAGGGGTCCCAAAGCGAATATGGCTACACCTTC,CASSQYEKGQGSQSEYGYTF
14,TRBV5-1,NA,TRBJ2-5,NA,TGCGCCAGCAGCTTGGAGGGACCCCAAGAGACCCAGTACTTC,CASSLEGPQETQYF
13,TRBV2,NA,TRBJ1-1,NA,TGTGCCAGCAGTGTGGCGTCGAACACTGAAGCTTTCTTT,CASSVASNTEAFF
15,TRBV7-6,TRBD1,TRBJ1-2,once,TGTGCCAGCAGCTTAGAGACAGGGACGGGCTATGGCTACACCTTC,CASSLETGTGYGYTF
12,TRBV7-9,NA,TRBJ2-7,few,TGTGCCAGCAGCTTACCGCACGGGGAGGAGTACTTC,CASSLPHGEEYF
12,TRBV4-2,NA,TRBJ1-2,NA,TGTGCCAGCAGCCAAGATGGGTTAGGCTACACCTTC,CASSQDGLGYTF
14,TRBV9,TRBD1,TRBJ1-2,NA,TGTGCCAGCAGCGTAGGCCAGGGGGTGAATGGCTACACCTTC,CASSVGQGVNGYTF
18,TRBV15,TRBD2,TRBJ2-5,NA,TGTGCCACCAGCAGAGCTTTCAGATCGGGGGGGGTAAGAAAGACCCAGTACTTC,CATSRAFRSGGVRKTQYF
17,TRBV7-8,TRBD1,TRBJ1-2,NA,TGTGCCAGCAGCTATAGACCGGGACAGGGGGGTTCATATGGCTACACCTTC,CASSYRPGQGGSYGYTF
15,TRBV6-1,NA,TRBJ1-2,NA,TGTGCCAGCAGACAAGACAGGAGATGGGGTTGTGGCTACACCTTC,CASRQDRRWGCGYTF
16,TRBV29-1,TRBD1,TRBJ2-1,NA,TGCAGCGTTGATCCGGGGGGACAGGGGCTTAACAATGAGCAGTTCTTC,CSVDPGGQGLNNEQFF
14,TRBV7-2,TRBD1,TRBJ1-1,NA,TGTGCCAGCAGCTCAGACAGGGGACGAACTGAAGCTTTCTTT,CASSSDRGRTEAFF
14,TRBV4-3,NA,TRBJ2-5,NA,TGCGCCAGCAGCCAAGATTTACCCGAAGAGACCCAGTACTTC,CASSQDLPEETQYF
15,TRBV13,NA,TRBJ2-2,NA,TGTGCCAGCAGTAGAGGGGGGGAATTCACCGGGGAGCTGTTTTTT,CASSRGGEFTGELFF
15,TRBV6-4,TRBD2,TRBJ2-3,NA,TGTGCCAGCAGTGACTCAAGACTAGCATCAGATACGCAGTATTTT,CASSDSRLASDTQYF
15,TRBV7-2,NA,TRBJ2-5,NA,TGTGCCAGCAGCTTAGGGGTCAGGGGGGAGGAGACCCAGTACTTC,CASSLGVRGEETQYF
14,TRBV25-1,TRBD1,TRBJ1-2,NA,TGTGCCAGCAAGGGACAGGGAATAGACTATGGCTACACCTTC,CASKGQGIDYGYTF
21,TRBV5-1,TRBD1,TRBJ2-7,NA,TGCGCCAGCAGCTCCGCCCGTTGGGGACAGGGTCGCCCCGGGAGCTCCTACGAGCAGTACTTC,CASSSARWGQGRPGSSYEQYF
14,TRBV5-6,TRBD2,TRBJ2-1,NA,TGTGCCAGCAGCTTGGGACTAGCTATCGATGAGCAGTTCTTC,CASSLGLAIDEQFF
19,TRBV7-9,NA,TRBJ1-2,NA,TGTGCCAGCAGCTTAGATCAGCTCGGAGGGAGCCCCGCTTACTATGGCTACACCTTC,CASSLDQLGGSPAYYGYTF
13,TRBV28,NA,TRBJ1-1,NA,TGTGCCAGCAGTACAAAGATCGGAGCTGAAGCTTTCTTT,CASSTKIGAEAFF
16,TRBV11-2,TRBD2,TRBJ2-3,NA,TGTGCCAGCAGCTTAGACCGGACTAGCGGGGTATGGACGCAGTATTTT,CASSLDRTSGVWTQYF
15,TRBV21-1,NA,TRBJ2-3,NA,TGTGCCCTCGACCTGGATCACGGGTTCACAGATACGCAGTATTTT,CALDLDHGFTDTQYF
15,TRBV14,NA,TRBJ2-7,NA,TGTGCCAGCAGCCGGACACAGGGAGGTTCCTACGAGCAGTACTTC,CASSRTQGGSYEQYF
18,TRBV4-3,TRBD2,TRBJ2-7,NA,TGCGCCAGCAGCCAAGATCTACTAGCGGGGCCCGTCTCTAAGGAGCAGTACTTC,CASSQDLLAGPVSKEQYF
12,TRBV14,NA,TRBJ2-1,NA,TGTGCCAGCAGCCAAGGGGCGGGTGAGCAGTTCTTC,CASSQGAGEQFF
14,TRBV19,TRBD1,TRBJ1-4,NA,TGTGCCAGTAGTATGAGGGGGCTGAATGAAAAACTGTTTTTT,CASSMRGLNEKLFF
12,TRBV10-3,NA,TRBJ1-6,NA,TGTGCCATCGGCGGGGTCAATTCACCCCTCCACTTT,CAIGGVNSPLHF
11,TRBV5-1,NA,TRBJ2-3,NA,TGCGCCAGCAGCTTCGGAGATACGCAGTATTTT,CASSFGDTQYF
14,TRBV28,NA,TRBJ2-7,NA,TGTGCCAGCAGTTATGTGAGGGGGGACTACGAGCAGTACTTC,CASSYVRGDYEQYF
14,TRBV7-3,NA,TRBJ1-2,NA,TGTGCCAGCAGCTTAAACGCACAGGGAAGTGGCTACACCTTC,CASSLNAQGSGYTF
15,TRBV27,TRBD1,TRBJ2-5,NA,TGTGCCAGCAGTTCGGCGACAGGGGGATCGGAGACCCAGTACTTC,CASSSATGGSETQYF
14,TRBV4-1,NA,TRBJ1-6,NA,TGCGCCACTACGGCGAGCTCCTATAATTCACCCCTCCACTTT,CATTASSYNSPLHF
17,TRBV27,TRBD2,TRBJ2-5,NA,TGTGCCAGCAGTCCTATCAGACTAGCGGGGAGGGGAGAGACCCAGTACTTC,CASSPIRLAGRGETQYF